Below, one T cell receptor (beta chain) is given with its context. Its specificity is unknown. The trim removed 4 bases at V and 6 bases at J, leaving 8 bases unmatched. The germline gives CDR1 SGDLS, CDR2 YYNGEE. The CDR3 runs 15 residues. These donors, healthy bone marrow donors, were studied. Whereas donors were nominally healthy upon sampling, unrecorded immune exposures were probable. Primers for the PCR totalled 60 Vbeta and 13 Jbeta. The assay was immunoSEQ multiplex PCR, and TCRdb's table has in-frame clones only and misses some. This table has approximately 88,000 clones, 65% to 85% appearing once. The entry originates in a study of cytomegalovirus exposure and HLA in healthy donors. General study findings and limits: Across donors, sequencing depth was assumed by presence/absence analyses to be roughly uniform.

This chain connects TRBV9 to TRBJ2-2; TRBD1 aligns across 8 bases. Material for sequencing was PBMCs. The sequence came from a man younger than 35 in good health and CMV-seronegative. The CDR3 sequence: CASSPAGQGPGELFF. In nucleotides, the CDR3 is TGTGCCAGCAGCCCTGCAGGACAGGGCCCCGGGGAGCTGTTTTTT.